The clone carrying this T cell receptor beta chain was recorded a few times. The length of the CDR3 is 15 residues. V gave up 1 base and J gave up 2 bases, with 8 bases separating them. Looked up from germline, CDR1 is SGHTA and CDR2 is FQGNSA. PCR amplification relied on 60 Vbeta primers (plus 13 Jbeta primers). Some clones are missing from TCRdb's copy, which holds only in-frame ones; the method was immunoSEQ multiplex PCR. The sample includes approximately 100,000 clones, approximately 79% of them seen just once. The data were taken from a study of cytomegalovirus exposure and HLA in healthy donors.

The chain carries TRBV7-2 and TRBJ2-2; D possibly corresponds to TRBD1 (6 bases). Sequencing was done on a sample of PBMCs. This TCR came from a man aged 60 to 69 in good health and CMV-seronegative. As DNA, the CDR3 is TGTGCCAGCAGCTTAGGGGGACACAACACCGGGGAGCTGTTTTTT. It encodes CASSLGGHNTGELFF.